Below, one T cell receptor (beta chain) is given with its context. This sample is part of a study of T-cell reconstitution after alpha-beta-depleted transplantation in children. The CDR3 sequence is 12 residues long. Trimming pared 7 bases from V and 5 bases from J, leaving 10 bases between. Germline lookup yields CDR1 KGHDR and CDR2 SFDVKD. A library of TCRbeta sequences, prepared with unique molecular identifiers, was generated. TCRdb re-analysed the PCR reads in MiXCR, keeping a single row per CDR3 protein. The sample gives 360,000 or so distinct CDR3 sequences, around 21% of which show up once; 3% to 4% is in the top ten.

The specimen was PBMCs from the stem cell graft donor, collected from the stem cell graft. The sequence derives from a human donor who donated a stem cell graft to a child with acute myeloid leukemia. This chain uses TRBV24-1 with TRBJ2-5; D not certain. The CDR3 region has the DNA TGTGCCACCAGAGGGCCTGAGGAGACCCAGTACTTC. Translation gives CATRGPEETQYF.